Below, one TCR beta chain is given with its context. No antigen is known for it. This may be a read error, as it is one base from a much larger clone. MiXCR, run by TCRdb on the 5' RACE reads, gives a single entry per CDR3 protein. The sample yields approximately 120,000 distinct CDR3 sequences, 7.4% seen once. This specimen comes from a study of T cells after yellow fever vaccination. Study context: When fractions had low cell numbers, they were prepared with SMART-Seq v4 Ultra Low Input. Overall study findings and caveats: From the bulk population, abundant clonotypes could contaminate and appear within FACS-sorted repertoires.

The source is a man between 18 and 29 years old who received the YFV17D yellow fever vaccine. Specimen: CD4+ T cells sorted from PBMCs, collected less than 11 days after the first yellow fever vaccination.

The CDR3 coding sequence is TGTACCAGCAGCGGGGGGCGACGGGGGCATTTCGAGCAGTACTTC. Translating gives CTSSGGRRGHFEQYF. The chain couples TRBV7-9 to TRBJ2-7; 9 bases fit TRBD2. Germline CDR1 reads SEHNR; CDR2 reads FQNEAQ (reference sequence). This CDR3 is built from 15 residues.